This T cell receptor beta chain comes out of a study of CD8+ T cells in alopecia areata (dated by TCRdb to 2016 to 2019). The study in broad terms: The treated patients took part in an open-label pilot trial in which moderate-to-severe alopecia areata was treated with oral tofacitinib at 5 to 10 mg twice daily. In treated patients, disease severity was measured using the SALT score, which gives the percentage of scalp surface area affected. Tofacitinib was given for 6 to 18 months, followed by 6 months of follow-up off drug to assess delayed response and recurrence. RNA was extracted with the PAXgene miRNA kit for fixed scalp, the miRNeasy kit for PBMCs, and the RNeasy kit for mouse skin. Biopsies were taken from tofacitinib-treated patients at baseline and again at 4 and 24 weeks into treatment, and several of those patients also had a later scalp biopsy. TCRbeta CDR3 regions were amplified by immunoSEQ multiplex PCR with 35 Vbeta forward and 13 Jbeta reverse primers. In humans, TCRbeta sequencing was performed on scalp tissue and on sorted CD4+ and CD8+ peripheral blood T cells from healthy controls and from patients with patchy or totalis/universalis alopecia areata. Clonality in the scalp was compared among normal scalp (n=4), patchy alopecia areata scalp (n=8), and alopecia totalis/universalis scalp (n=8). The study used high-throughput TCRbeta sequencing to examine T cell clonal expansion in alopecia areata, in both the C3H/HeJ mouse model and human patients.

Per the publication, the treatment or condition label means: oral pan-JAK inhibitor, 5-10 mg twice daily. Lesional scalp punch biopsies and peripheral blood were collected from alopecia areata patients. PBMCs were separated by density centrifugation and stained for CD3, CD4 and CD8, after which CD4+ and CD8+ T cells were sorted on a FACSAria. Broad study findings and their caveats: Scalp TCR repertoire analysis is complicated because resident alphabeta T cells in normal human skin are also sequenced, whereas mouse skin is dominated by gammadelta T cells. Compared with normal scalp, lesional scalp, particularly in alopecia totalis/universalis, had higher clonality and more expanded CD8+ clones, which suggests antigenic drive. Shared TCR sequences between patients were less evident than in mice, which may be partly attributable to HLA diversity in the patient population. Because the treated cohort was small and had only one nonresponder, larger studies are needed to examine links between baseline CD8+ expansion and response. During tofacitinib treatment, many expanded lesional clones remained in scalp and blood, and this persistence may partly explain relapse after treatment is stopped. Tofacitinib significantly lowered scalp clonality and the number of expanded CD8+ clones among the top 100 scalp clones.

The library was generated by the immunoSEQ multiplex PCR assay. For TCR sequencing, RNA was extracted from every sample and reverse transcribed into cDNA to serve as template. SuperScript III was used for first-strand cDNA synthesis, primed with a 2:1 mix of oligo-dT and random hexamers. A synthetic immune receptor repertoire was used to measure amplification bias, and any remaining bias was corrected computationally. Per the authors' processing: Raw reads were preprocessed to remove errors, and CDR3 was defined according to IMGT conventions as the region from the conserved cysteine to phenylalanine. Clonality was computed by normalizing Shannon entropy by log2 of the number of productive unique TCRs and subtracting the result from 1. CD4 or CD8 identity of scalp clones was inferred by cross-referencing scalp TCRbeta sequences with sorted blood CD4 and CD8 repertoires. The clones in this table, taken by TCRdb from immuneACCESS, are in-frame only. Not every clone is retained; where verified, under half of the shortfall comes from an unresolved V gene, and the cause of the rest is unknown. V and J calls and clone size come straight from that table; D and trimming were deduced from the DNA. Here the sample has tens of thousands of clones; more than 65% occur a single time. 17% of the sample belongs to the ten largest clones.

From cysteine to phenylalanine, the CDR3 is 14 amino acids long. The sequence is cut down to CDR3 DNA, 42 bases in frame from base 1. CDR1 and CDR2, looked up from the germline V gene, are ENHRY and SYGVKD. The V end gives up 5 bases and the J end 5 bases, leaving 4 bases in the junction not matched to a gene. A note on this clone: This clone's antigen is unknown. No much larger clone exists at a distance of one base, and base qualities are not known.

This receptor was identified in a human donor with alopecia areata. The chain is assembled from TRBV10-3 and TRBJ1-5; 9 nucleotides in the junction match TRBD1. The sequencing here drew on CD8+ T cells sorted from blood, taken around week 46, from a patient treated with tofacitinib. The CDR3 reads CAISTGGRDQPQHF. The DNA is as follows: TGTGCCATCAGTACAGGGGGCCGGGATCAGCCCCAGCATTTT.